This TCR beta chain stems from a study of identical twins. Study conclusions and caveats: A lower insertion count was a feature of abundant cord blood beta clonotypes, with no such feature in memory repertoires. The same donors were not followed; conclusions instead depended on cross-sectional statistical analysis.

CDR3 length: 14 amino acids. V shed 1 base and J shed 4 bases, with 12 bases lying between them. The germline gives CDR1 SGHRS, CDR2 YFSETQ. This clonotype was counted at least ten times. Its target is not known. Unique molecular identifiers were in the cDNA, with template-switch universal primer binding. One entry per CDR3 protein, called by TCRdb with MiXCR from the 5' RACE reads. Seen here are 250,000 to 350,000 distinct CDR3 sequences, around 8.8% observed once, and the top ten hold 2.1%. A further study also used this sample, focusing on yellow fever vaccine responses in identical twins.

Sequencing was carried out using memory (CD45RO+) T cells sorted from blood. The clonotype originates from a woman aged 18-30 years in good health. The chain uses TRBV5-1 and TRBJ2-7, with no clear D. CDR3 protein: CASSLSWSVYEQYF. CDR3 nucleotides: TGCGCCAGCAGCTTGAGTTGGTCGGTTTACGAGCAGTACTTC.